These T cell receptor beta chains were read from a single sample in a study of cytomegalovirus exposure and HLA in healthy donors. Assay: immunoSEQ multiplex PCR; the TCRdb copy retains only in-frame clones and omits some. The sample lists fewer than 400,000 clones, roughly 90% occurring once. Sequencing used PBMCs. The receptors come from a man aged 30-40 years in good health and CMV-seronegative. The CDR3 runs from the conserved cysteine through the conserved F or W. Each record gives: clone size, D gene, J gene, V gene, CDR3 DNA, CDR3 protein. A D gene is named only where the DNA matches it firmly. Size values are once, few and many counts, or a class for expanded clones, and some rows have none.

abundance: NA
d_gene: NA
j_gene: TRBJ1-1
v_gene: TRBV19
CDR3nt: TGTGCCAGTAGTACGACAGTTAACACTGAAGCTTTCTTT
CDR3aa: CASSTTVNTEAFF

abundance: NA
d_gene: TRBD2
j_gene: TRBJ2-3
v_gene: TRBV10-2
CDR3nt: TGCGCCAGCAGTCGGGACTACACAGATACGCAGTATTTT
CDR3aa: CASSRDYTDTQYF

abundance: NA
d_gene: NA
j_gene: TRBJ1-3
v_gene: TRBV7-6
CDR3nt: TGTGCCAGCAGTACAGCGGGTGGGATATCCGGAAACACCATATATTTT
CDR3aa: CASSTAGGISGNTIYF

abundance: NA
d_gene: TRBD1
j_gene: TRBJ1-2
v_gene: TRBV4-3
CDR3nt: TGCGCCAGCAGCCAATTCACAGGGGCCACCCATGGCTACACCTTC
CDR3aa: CASSQFTGATHGYTF

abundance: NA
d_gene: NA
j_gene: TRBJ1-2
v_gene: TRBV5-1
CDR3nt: TGCGCTTGGCGAGCGGGGGCGCGAGGCTACACCTTC
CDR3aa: CAWRAGARGYTF

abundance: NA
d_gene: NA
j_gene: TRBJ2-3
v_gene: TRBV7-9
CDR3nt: TGTGCCAGCAGCACTACCCAGGGGCCGAGCACAGATACGCAGTATTTT
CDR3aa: CASSTTQGPSTDTQYF

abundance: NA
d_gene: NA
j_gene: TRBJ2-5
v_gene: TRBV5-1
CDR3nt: TGCGCCAGCAGCAGGGGGGACTACTATCAAGAGACCCAGTACTTC
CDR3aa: CASSRGDYYQETQYF

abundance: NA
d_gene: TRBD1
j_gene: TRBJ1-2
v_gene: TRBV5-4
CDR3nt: TGTGCCAGCAGCTTAGAACAGGGGATTATGGGTCTCTATGGCTACACCTTC
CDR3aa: CASSLEQGIMGLYGYTF

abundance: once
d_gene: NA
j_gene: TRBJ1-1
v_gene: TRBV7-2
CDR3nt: TGTGCCAGCAGCTTAGTCCCTCAGGGAACTGAAGCTTTCTTT
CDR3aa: CASSLVPQGTEAFF

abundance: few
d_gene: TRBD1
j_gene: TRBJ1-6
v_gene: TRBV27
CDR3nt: TGTGCCAGCAGACTAGGACAGGGTAACAATTCACCCCTCCACTTT
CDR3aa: CASRLGQGNNSPLHF

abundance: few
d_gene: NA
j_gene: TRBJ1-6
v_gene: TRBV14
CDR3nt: TGTGCCAGCAGCCGAACTTTACGCTCACCCCTCCACTTT
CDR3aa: CASSRTLRSPLHF

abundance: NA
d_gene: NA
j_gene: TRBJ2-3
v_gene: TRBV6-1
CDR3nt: TGTGCCAGCAGTGAATATGGGACATCGGCCCCTCCGCAGTATTTT
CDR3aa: CASSEYGTSAPPQYF

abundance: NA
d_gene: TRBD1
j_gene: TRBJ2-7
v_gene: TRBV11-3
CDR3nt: TGTGCCAGCAGCCTACAGGGGTCGAGTTCCTACGAGCAGTACTTC
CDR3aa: CASSLQGSSSYEQYF

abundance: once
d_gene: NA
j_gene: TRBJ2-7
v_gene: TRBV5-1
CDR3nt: TGCGCCAGCAGCTTGGAACAGGGTTTTTTCTACGAGCAGTACTTC
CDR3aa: CASSLEQGFFYEQYF

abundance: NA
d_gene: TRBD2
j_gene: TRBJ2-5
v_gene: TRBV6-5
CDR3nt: TGTGCCAGCAGTTCAACAAGGACTAGCGGACCAGAGACCCAGTACTTC
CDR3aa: CASSSTRTSGPETQYF

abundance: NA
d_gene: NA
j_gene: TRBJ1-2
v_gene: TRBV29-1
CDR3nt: TGCAGCGTTGCTGGGGGCGTAGGTGGCTACACCTTC
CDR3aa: CSVAGGVGGYTF

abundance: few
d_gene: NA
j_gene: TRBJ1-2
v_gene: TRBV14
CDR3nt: TGTGCCAGCAGCCCGTGGACAGTAGAGCGCCTGGGGTATGGCTACACCTTC
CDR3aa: CASSPWTVERLGYGYTF

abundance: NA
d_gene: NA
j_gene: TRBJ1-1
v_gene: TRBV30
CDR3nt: TGTGCCTGGAGTGTCAGGGGCACTGAAGCTTTCTTT
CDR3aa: CAWSVRGTEAFF

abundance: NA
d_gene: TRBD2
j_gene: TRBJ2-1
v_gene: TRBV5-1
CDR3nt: TGCGCCAGCAGTCCTTCCCCTAGCGGGGGGTACTGGGAGCAGTTCTTC
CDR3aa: CASSPSPSGGYWEQFF

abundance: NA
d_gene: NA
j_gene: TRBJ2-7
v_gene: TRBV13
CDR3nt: TGTGCCAGCAGCTTAGTGTACGGGAAAGTGACGGACGAGCAGTACTTC
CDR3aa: CASSLVYGKVTDEQYF

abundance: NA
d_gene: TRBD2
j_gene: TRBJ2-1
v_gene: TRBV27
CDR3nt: TGTGCCAGCAGTGGGTTGGGGGAGCGGGGGGGTAGCTCCTACAATGAGCAGTTCTTC
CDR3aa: CASSGLGERGGSSYNEQFF

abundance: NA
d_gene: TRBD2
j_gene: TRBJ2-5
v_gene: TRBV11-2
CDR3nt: TGTGCCAGCAGCTTAGCGGGGGGATGGGAGACCCAGTACTTC
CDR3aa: CASSLAGGWETQYF

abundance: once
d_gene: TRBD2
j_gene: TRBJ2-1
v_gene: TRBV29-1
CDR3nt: TGCAGCGTTGACGGGGGGGTGGTGAATGAGCAGTTCTTC
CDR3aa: CSVDGGVVNEQFF

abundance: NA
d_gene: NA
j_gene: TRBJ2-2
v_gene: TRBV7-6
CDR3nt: TGTGCCAGCAGCCCCGTCCCGGGGGGCGGTTCCGGGGAGCTGTTTTTT
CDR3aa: CASSPVPGGGSGELFF

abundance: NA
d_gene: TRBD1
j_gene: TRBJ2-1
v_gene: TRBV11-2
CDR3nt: TGTGCCAGCAGCTTAGATATCATGGACAGGGACTACAATGAGCAGTTCTTC
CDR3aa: CASSLDIMDRDYNEQFF

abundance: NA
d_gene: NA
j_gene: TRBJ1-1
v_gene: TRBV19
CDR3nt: TGTGCCAGTAACCCCAGGGGTATGAACACTGAAGCTTTCTTT
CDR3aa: CASNPRGMNTEAFF

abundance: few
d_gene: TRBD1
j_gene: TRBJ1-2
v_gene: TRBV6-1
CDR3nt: TGTGCCAGCAGACTCCGGGACAGCTATGGCTACACCTTC
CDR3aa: CASRLRDSYGYTF

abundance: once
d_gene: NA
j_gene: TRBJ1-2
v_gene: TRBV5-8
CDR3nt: TGTGCCAGCAGCCGGACAGCGGGAGGGGTTTATGGCTACACCTTC
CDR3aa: CASSRTAGGVYGYTF

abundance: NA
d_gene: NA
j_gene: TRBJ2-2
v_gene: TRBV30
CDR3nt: TGTGGGGGTGACGGGGGTACCGGGGAGCTGTTTTTT
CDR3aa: CGGDGGTGELFF

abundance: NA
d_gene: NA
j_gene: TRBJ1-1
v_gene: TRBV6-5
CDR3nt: TGTGCCAGCAGCGCTCCCTGGAGGCCGAACACTGAAGCTTTCTTT
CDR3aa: CASSAPWRPNTEAFF

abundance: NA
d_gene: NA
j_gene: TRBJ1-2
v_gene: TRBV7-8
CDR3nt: TGTGCCAGCAGCTTACTACAGTTGAACTATGGCTACACCTTC
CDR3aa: CASSLLQLNYGYTF

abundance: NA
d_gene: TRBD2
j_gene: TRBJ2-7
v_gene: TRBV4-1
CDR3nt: TGCGCCAGCAGCCCCCGGGAGGGGAGCTCCTACGAGCAGTACTTC
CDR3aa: CASSPREGSSYEQYF

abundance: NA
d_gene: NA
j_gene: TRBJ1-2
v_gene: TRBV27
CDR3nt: TGTGCCAGCAGTTTAGAGGGGGGGGGACTGGGCTCTAACTATGGCTACACCTTC
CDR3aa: CASSLEGGGLGSNYGYTF

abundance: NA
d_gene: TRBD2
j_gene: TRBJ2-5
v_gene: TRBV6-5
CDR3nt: TGTGCCAGCAGTTACCCGGGGGGGGGAGAGACCCAGTACTTC
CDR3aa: CASSYPGGGETQYF

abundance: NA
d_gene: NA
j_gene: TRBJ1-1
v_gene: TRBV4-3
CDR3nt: TGCGCCAGCAGCCGTTCGACGAGGACTGAAGCTTTCTTT
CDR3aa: CASSRSTRTEAFF

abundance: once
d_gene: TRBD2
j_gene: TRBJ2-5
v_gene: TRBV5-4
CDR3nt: TGTGCCAGCAGCTTAGGGCAACTAGCGGGGGGGGCAGAGACCCAGTACTTC
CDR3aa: CASSLGQLAGGAETQYF

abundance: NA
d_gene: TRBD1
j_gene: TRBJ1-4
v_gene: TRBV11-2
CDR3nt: TGTGCCAGCAGCGGACAGGGCTTCAATGAAAAACTGTTTTTT
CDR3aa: CASSGQGFNEKLFF

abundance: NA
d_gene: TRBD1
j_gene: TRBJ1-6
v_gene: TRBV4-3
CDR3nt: TGCGCCAGCAGCCAAGATCCGGGACAGGGCCCCTCATCACCCCTCCACTTT
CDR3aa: CASSQDPGQGPSSPLHF

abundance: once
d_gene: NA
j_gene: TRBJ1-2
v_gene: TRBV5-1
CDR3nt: TGCGCCAGCAGCTCTACGGACATTTCCCGTGGCTACACCTTC
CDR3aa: CASSSTDISRGYTF

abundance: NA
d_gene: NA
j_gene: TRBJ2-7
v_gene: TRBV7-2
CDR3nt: TGTGCCAGCAGCCCCGGGACAAGAACCTACGAGCAGTACTTC
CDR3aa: CASSPGTRTYEQYF

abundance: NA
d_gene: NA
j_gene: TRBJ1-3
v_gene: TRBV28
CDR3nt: TGTGCCAGCAGTCCCGGGTGGAGCTCTGGAAACACCATATATTTT
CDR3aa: CASSPGWSSGNTIYF

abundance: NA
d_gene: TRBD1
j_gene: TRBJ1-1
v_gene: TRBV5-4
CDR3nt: TGTGCCAGCAGCGGGACAGGGATGGAAGCTTTCTTT
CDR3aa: CASSGTGMEAFF

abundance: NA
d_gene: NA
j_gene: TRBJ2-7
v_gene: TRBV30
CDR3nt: TGTGCCTGTCAACAGGAGGGCGACGAGCAGTACTTC
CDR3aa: CACQQEGDEQYF

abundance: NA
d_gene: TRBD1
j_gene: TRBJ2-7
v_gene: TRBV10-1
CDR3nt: TGCGCCAGCAGCACCGGGACAGGTATTTACGAGCAGTACTTC
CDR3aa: CASSTGTGIYEQYF

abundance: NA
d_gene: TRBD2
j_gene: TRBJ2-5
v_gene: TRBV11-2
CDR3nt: TGTGCCAGCAGCTCCTACCGGGAGGCCCAGTACTTC
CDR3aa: CASSSYREAQYF

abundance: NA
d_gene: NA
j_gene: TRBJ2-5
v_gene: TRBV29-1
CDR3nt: TGCAGCGTTGACCAGGGCGGTGAGACCCAGTACTTC
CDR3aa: CSVDQGGETQYF

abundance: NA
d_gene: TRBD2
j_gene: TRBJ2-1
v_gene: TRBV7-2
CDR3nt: TGTGCCAGCAGCTTAGTAAATCAGCGGGGGGGTCGGAATGAGCAGTTCTTC
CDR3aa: CASSLVNQRGGRNEQFF

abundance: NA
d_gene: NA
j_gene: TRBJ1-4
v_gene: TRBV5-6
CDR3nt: TGTGCCAGCAGCCGGGACTTTAATGAAAAACTGTTTTTT
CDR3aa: CASSRDFNEKLFF

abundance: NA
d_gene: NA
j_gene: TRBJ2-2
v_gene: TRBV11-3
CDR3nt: TGTGCCAGCAGCTTAGTTCACAGCGGGGAGCTGTTTTTT
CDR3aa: CASSLVHSGELFF

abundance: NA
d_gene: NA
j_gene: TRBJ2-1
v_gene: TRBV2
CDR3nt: TGTGCCAGCAGTGCTCCATTCGGACACCACAATGAGCAGTTCTTC
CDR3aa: CASSAPFGHHNEQFF

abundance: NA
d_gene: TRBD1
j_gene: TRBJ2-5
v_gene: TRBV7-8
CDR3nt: TGTGCCAGCAGCTTAGCGCTAGGCGGGACAGGGCGGCAGACCCAGTACTTC
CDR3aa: CASSLALGGTGRQTQYF

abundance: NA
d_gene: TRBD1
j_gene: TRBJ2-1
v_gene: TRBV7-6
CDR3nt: TGTGCCAGCAGACCCGGACAGGGCGGCAATGAGCAGTTCTTC
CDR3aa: CASRPGQGGNEQFF

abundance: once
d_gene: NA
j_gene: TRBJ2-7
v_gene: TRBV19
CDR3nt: TGTGCCAGTAGCTTAAGTCGTGGAGGCTACGAGCAGTACTTC
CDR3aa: CASSLSRGGYEQYF

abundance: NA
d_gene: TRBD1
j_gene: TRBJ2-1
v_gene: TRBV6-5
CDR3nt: TGTGCCAGCAGCCCTGACAGGGGGCTCCACAATGAGCAGTTCTTC
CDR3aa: CASSPDRGLHNEQFF

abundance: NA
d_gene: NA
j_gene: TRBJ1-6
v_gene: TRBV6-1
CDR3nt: TGTGCCAGCAGTGAGCTTGACAGATATAATTCACCCCTCCACTTT
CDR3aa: CASSELDRYNSPLHF

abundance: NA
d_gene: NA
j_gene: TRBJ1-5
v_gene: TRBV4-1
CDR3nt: TGCGCCAGCAGCCAAGTAGCGGGGGTCAATCAGCCCCAGCATTTT
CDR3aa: CASSQVAGVNQPQHF

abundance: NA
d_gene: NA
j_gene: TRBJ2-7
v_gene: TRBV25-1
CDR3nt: TGTGCCAGCAGCGACCACAGGGACTCCTACGAGCAGTACTTC
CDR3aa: CASSDHRDSYEQYF